The 20 T cell receptor beta chains presented below share a single source sample, sequenced in a study of T cells in Graves' hyperthyroidism and ophthalmopathy. There were TCR beta CDR3 regions amplified from RNA transcripts. The HTBI set primed first-round TCR CDR3 RT-PCR. TCRdb redid the calling of the multiplex PCR reads with MiXCR, one entry per CDR3 protein. The data show about 59,000 distinct CDR3 sequences, roughly 50% seen once. Sequencing used blood. These receptors came from a woman aged 60 to 75 with Graves' ophthalmopathy.

On this clonotype itself: Here the CDR3 omits its conserved ending phenylalanine or tryptophan, so a read error is the likely source. The chain has TRBV7-9 and TRBJ1-1, with D possibly being TRBD1 (5 bases). Germline V gene data show CDR1 as SEHNR and CDR2 as FQNEAQ (reference sequence). The CDR3 sequence is 15 residues long. CDR3 sequence: CASSLGPGLLTEAFC. DNA of the CDR3: TGTGCCAGCAGCTTAGGACCGGGACTCCTCACTGAGGCTTTCTGT.

This chain uses TRBV15 with TRBJ2-7; 11 positions match TRBD1. Trimming removed 3 bases from V and 7 bases from J; junction bases left unmatched: 11. The CDR3 covers 16 residues. The germline V gene has CDR1 LNHNV and CDR2 YYDKDF (reference sequence). The CDR3 region is CATSSDPGQGAGEQYF. DNA for the CDR3: TGTGCCACCAGCAGTGACCCCGGACAGGGGGCTGGAGAGCAGTACTTC.

Remarks on this clonotype: Sequence at one end of the junction differs from germline and may be a read error. The chain couples TRBV5-4 to TRBJ2-1; D not resolved. The CDR3 has 15 amino acids. Germline V gene lookup returns CDR1 SGHNT and CDR2 YYREEE (reference sequence). CDR3 protein: CASSYRSKVYNEQFF. The DNA of the CDR3 is TGTGCCAGCAGCTATCGTTCCAAGGTATACAATGAGCAGTTCTTT. Combining the CDR3 with reference TRBV5-4 and TRBJ2-1 gives the whole variable domain ETGVTQSPTHLIKTRGQQVTLRCSSQSGHNTVSWYQQALGQGPQFIFQYYREEENGRGNFPPRFSGLQFPNYSSELNVNALELDDSALYLCASSYRSKVYNEQFFGPGTRLTVL.

Only a few counts were recorded for this clonotype. The chain has TRBV7-8 and TRBJ2-3, with TRBD2 identical over 11 bases. V lost 1 base to trimming and J lost 1 base; unmatched junction nucleotides: 1. The CDR3 spans 16 residues. Germline CDR1 SGHVS, CDR2 FQNEAQ. CDR3 nucleotides: TGTGCCAGCAGCTTAGTGACTAGCGGGGGCACAGATACGCAGTATTTT. Translated: CASSLVTSGGTDTQYF.

The V gene is TRBV2, the J gene TRBJ2-1, with TRBD1 identical over 7 bases. This CDR3 comprises 16 residues. Unmatched junction bases numbered 8, after V lost 3 bases and J lost 3 bases. Germline V lookup: CDR1 SNHLY, CDR2 FYNNEI. CDR3 region: CASSDAIGGGYNEQFF. CDR3 sequence (DNA): TGTGCCAGCAGTGATGCGATAGGGGGCGGCTACAATGAGCAGTTCTTC.

This chain connects TRBV7-2 to TRBJ1-6; D unresolved. In germline, CDR1 is SGHTA, CDR2 FQGNSA. CDR3 size: 12 residues. V dropped 4 bases and J dropped 15 bases, with 13 bases sitting between them. CDR3 DNA sequence: TGTGCCAGCAGCTCGCAAGGGTTTGACCTCCACTTT. Protein product: CASSSQGFDLHF.

Note on this clonotype: Since a much larger clone is just one base distant, this may be a read error. The CDR3 protein is CASSSGVSYNEQFF. CDR3 nucleotide sequence: TGTGCCAGCTCATCGGGTGTTTCCTACAATGAGCAGTTCTTC. J is TRBJ2-1 and V is TRBV18; no firm D call. Trimming took 5 bases from V and 1 from J, leaving 9 bases between them. Germline V lookup: CDR1 KGHSH, CDR2 LQKENI. This CDR3 comprises 14 residues. The full variable domain, its missing parts supplied by reference TRBV18 and TRBJ2-1, is NAGVMQNPRHLVRRRGQEARLRCSPMKGHSHVYWYRQLPEEGLKFMVYLQKENIIDESGMPKERFSAEFPKEGPSILRIQQVVRGDSAAYFCASSSGVSYNEQFFGPGTRLTVL.

This clonotype showed up many times. This may stem from a read error, because a much larger clone lies one nucleotide away. The V call is TRBV10-3, the J call TRBJ1-1; no clear D gene. V was trimmed by 5 bases and J by 1 base, leaving 8 bases between them. This CDR3 is 13 amino acids long. Germline CDR1 reads ENHRY; CDR2 reads SYGVKD. The CDR3 DNA reads TGTGCCATCAGTTCGGTGCAGAACACTGAAGCTTTCTTT. Translation gives CAISSVQNTEAFF.

This clonotype was found many times. V is TRBV29-1 and J is TRBJ2-1; the D call may be TRBD1 or TRBD2 (6 bases each). The CDR3 runs to 16 residues. Trimming took 5 bases from V and 0 from J, leaving 17 bases between them. Germline lookup yields CDR1 SQVTM and CDR2 ANQGSEA. The CDR3 DNA sequence: TGCAGCGTTAAGGGGGGCTCCTTAAGCTCCTACAATGAGCAGTTCTTC. Amino acid sequence: CSVKGGSLSSYNEQFF.

The chain couples TRBV20-1 to TRBJ2-7, with 8 positions matching TRBD2. Germline V CDR1 and CDR2: DFQATT, SNEGSKA (reference sequence). The CDR3 loop spans 14 amino acids. The ends lost 5 bases at V and 5 bases at J; junction bases unmatched: 11. DNA for the CDR3: TGCAGTGCTGCGCAGGGACTAGGCCCCCACGAGCAGTACTTC. Its translation is CSAAQGLGPHEQYF.

The J gene is TRBJ2-1, the V gene TRBV29-1; 7 bases align to TRBD2. J was trimmed by 5 bases and V by 4 bases; bases with no gene match: 2. The CDR3 runs to 12 residues. Germline V gene sequence: CDR1 SQVTM, CDR2 ANQGSEA. CDR3 sequence (DNA): TGCAGCGTTGGAAGCGGGAACAATGAGCAGTTCTTC. Encoded protein: CSVGSGNNEQFF.

This chain joins TRBV15 and TRBJ2-7; maybe TRBD1 (5 bases). Germline lookup yields CDR1 LNHNV and CDR2 YYDKDF (reference sequence). Trimming removed 3 bases from V and 4 bases from J, with 10 bases in between. This CDR3 is 13 amino acids long. This CDR3 reads CATSRGLLYEQYV. The CDR3 coding sequence is TGTGCCACCAGCAGGGGGCTGTTGTACGAGCAGTACGTC.

This clonotype was seen a single time. A read error may account for a junction end that differs from germline. This chain links TRBV7-2 with TRBJ1-2, with D tentatively TRBD1 (6 bases). The CDR3 totals 14 residues. Germline V gives CDR1 SGHTA, CDR2 FQGNSA. In DNA form, the CDR3 reads TGTGTCAGCAGCGTAGGGGGGGGGAGAAATGGCTACACCTTC. Its protein is CVSSVGGGRNGYTF.

This clonotype has at least ten counts. V usage is TRBV2 and J usage is TRBJ2-1, with 11 bases aligning to TRBD2. CDR1 SNHLY and CDR2 FYNNEI come from the germline V gene. The CDR3 extends over 14 amino acids. V lost 9 bases to trimming and J lost 5 bases; unmatched junction nucleotides: 6. The CDR3 protein is CARQLAGDHNEQFF. The CDR3 DNA reads TGTGCCAGGCAACTAGCGGGGGACCACAATGAGCAGTTCTTC.

The rearrangement links TRBV5-6 to TRBJ1-2; a possible D gene is TRBD1 (6 bases). The V and J ends lost 5 bases and 4 bases respectively, with 15 bases between them. The germline V gene has CDR1 SGHDT and CDR2 YYEEEE. There are 14 residues in the CDR3. The CDR3: CASSSQGESYGYTF. CDR3 bases: TGTGCCAGCAGTTCACAGGGTGAATCCTATGGCTACACCTTC.

This clonotype was observed many times. This chain joins TRBV9 and TRBJ2-7; 13 bases agree with TRBD2. Germline V CDR1 and CDR2: SGDLS, YYNGEE. The CDR3 has 17 amino acids. With 4 bases clipped from V and 0 bases from J, the junction kept 7 bases outside the gene matches. In nucleotides, the CDR3 is TGTGCCAGCAGCAGGACTAGCGGGGGCCTAAGCTCCTACGAGCAGTACTTC. It yields the protein CASSRTSGGLSSYEQYF.

In this sample, this clonotype turned up many times. The chain recombines TRBV5-1 with TRBJ1-2; tentatively, D is TRBD1 (6 bases). V dropped 0 bases and J dropped 6 bases, with 12 bases sitting between them. The CDR3 runs 14 residues. Germline V gene lookup returns CDR1 SGHRS and CDR2 YFSETQ. The CDR3 region is CASSLAGGPNGYTF. The CDR3 region has the DNA TGCGCCAGCAGCTTGGCGGGGGGGCCCAATGGCTACACCTTC.

With regard to this clonotype: The CDR3 end shows no conserved phenylalanine or tryptophan, and so a read error is likely. This chain connects TRBV12-3 or TRBV12-4 to TRBJ1-5; 8 bases map to TRBD1. Trimming at V came to 2 bases and at J to 6 bases, leaving 3 bases not matched to a gene. This CDR3 region has 14 residues. CDR3 loop: CASSLRQGSQPQHL. CDR3 in DNA: TGTGCCAGCAGTTTAAGACAGGGGAGTCAGCCCCAGCATCTT.

This clonotype was picked up many times. The chain employs TRBV6-6 and TRBJ1-4, with TRBD1 identical over 7 bases. The V and J ends lost 2 bases and 4 bases, in that order; junction bases with no gene match: 1. The CDR3 is 14 residues long. CDR1 MNHNY and CDR2 SVGAGI come from the germline V gene (reference sequence). The CDR3 coding sequence is TGTGCCAGCAGTTACCGACAGGGTAATGAAAAACTGTTTTTT. Protein product: CASSYRQGNEKLFF.

The count of this clonotype is one. The V gene is TRBV7-9, the J gene TRBJ2-7, with TRBD2 identical over 8 bases. Germline CDR1 is SEHNR and CDR2 is FQNEAQ (reference sequence). The CDR3 runs 17 residues. After removal of 6 bases from V and 0 bases from J, the junction contained 13 bases not matched to a gene. The CDR3 sequence is CASSEDGGVARSYEQYF. CDR3 DNA sequence: TGTGCCAGCAGTGAAGACGGGGGGGTAGCGCGCTCCTACGAGCAGTACTTC.